These T cell receptor beta chains were read from a single sample in a study of shared clonotypes between healthy human individuals. Sequenced by immunoSEQ multiplex PCR; TCRdb stores in-frame clones only, minus some. The data hold over 2 million clones, with 92% observed a single time. Sequenced material: naive CD4+ T cells from PBMCs. The receptors stem from a man younger than 30 in good health. Some clones in this sample may be carry-over from other donors' samples. Each CDR3 is given with its conserved first and last residue. D genes are given only for firm matches. Rows give clone size only sometimes, using once, few, many, or a class for an expanded clone.

J gene: TRBJ2-1
D gene: .
V gene: TRBV7-2
clone size: .
CDR3 DNA: TGTGCCAGCAGCCAAGGGGGACACAATGAGCAGTTCTTC
CDR3 protein: CASSQGGHNEQFF

J gene: TRBJ1-1
D gene: .
V gene: TRBV5-4
clone size: .
CDR3 DNA: TGTGCCAGCAGCACAGCAAGCTTACTGAACACTGAAGCTTTCTTT
CDR3 protein: CASSTASLLNTEAFF

J gene: TRBJ2-3
D gene: TRBD2
V gene: TRBV4-3
clone size: .
CDR3 DNA: TGCGCCAGCAGCCAAGGACCGGGAGGTAGCACAGATACGCAGTATTTT
CDR3 protein: CASSQGPGGSTDTQYF

J gene: TRBJ1-5
D gene: .
V gene: TRBV28
clone size: .
CDR3 DNA: TGTGCCAGCAGCCAGCAGCCCCAGCATTTT
CDR3 protein: CASSQQPQHF

J gene: TRBJ2-7
D gene: TRBD2
V gene: TRBV28
clone size: .
CDR3 DNA: TGTGCCAGCAGTCGTCGACTAGCGGCCTCCTACGAGCAGTACTTC
CDR3 protein: CASSRRLAASYEQYF

J gene: TRBJ1-1
D gene: .
V gene: TRBV5-1
clone size: once
CDR3 DNA: TGCGCCAGCAGCTTGGAGCGGACAGCCGAAGCTTTCTTT
CDR3 protein: CASSLERTAEAFF

J gene: TRBJ2-1
D gene: TRBD2
V gene: TRBV7-8
clone size: .
CDR3 DNA: TGTGCCAGCAGCTTTGTTCGGACTAGCGGCCCAAAGGGGGATGAGCAGTTCTTC
CDR3 protein: CASSFVRTSGPKGDEQFF

J gene: TRBJ1-4
D gene: TRBD1
V gene: TRBV9
clone size: .
CDR3 DNA: TGTGCCAGCAGCGTCGACAGGGGCTTTGATGAAAAACTGTTTTTT
CDR3 protein: CASSVDRGFDEKLFF

J gene: TRBJ2-7
D gene: TRBD2
V gene: TRBV27
clone size: .
CDR3 DNA: TGTGCCAGCAGTGGGGGGTCTAGCGGGACTGGGTACGAGCAGTACTTC
CDR3 protein: CASSGGSSGTGYEQYF

J gene: TRBJ2-7
D gene: TRBD2
V gene: TRBV29-1
clone size: .
CDR3 DNA: TGCAGCGTAGGAACTATAGCGGGAGCTTCCTACGAGCAGTACTTC
CDR3 protein: CSVGTIAGASYEQYF

J gene: TRBJ1-2
D gene: .
V gene: TRBV6-1
clone size: .
CDR3 DNA: TGTGCCAGCAGGTCCCCAGGGGAAAGCTATGGCTACACCTTC
CDR3 protein: CASRSPGESYGYTF

J gene: TRBJ1-2
D gene: .
V gene: TRBV28
clone size: .
CDR3 DNA: TGTGCCACCACCGAGATCTATGGCTACACCTTC
CDR3 protein: CATTEIYGYTF

J gene: TRBJ2-3
D gene: TRBD1
V gene: TRBV7-2
clone size: .
CDR3 DNA: TGTGCCAGCAGCCCCAGGGGACAGGGGGCCATCACAGATACGCAGTATTTT
CDR3 protein: CASSPRGQGAITDTQYF

J gene: TRBJ2-7
D gene: .
V gene: TRBV5-1
clone size: .
CDR3 DNA: TGCGCCAGCAGCTTGACACGGAGTAGCTCCTACGAGCAGTACTTC
CDR3 protein: CASSLTRSSSYEQYF

J gene: TRBJ2-1
D gene: TRBD1
V gene: TRBV7-3
clone size: .
CDR3 DNA: TGTGCCAGCAGCTTAACGGGACAGGCCACCTTCTTC
CDR3 protein: CASSLTGQATFF

J gene: TRBJ2-2
D gene: .
V gene: TRBV21-1
clone size: once
CDR3 DNA: TGTGCCAGCAGCAAAACGAGAGACACAGGGGCCACCGGGGAGCTGTTTTTT
CDR3 protein: CASSKTRDTGATGELFF

J gene: TRBJ1-1
D gene: .
V gene: TRBV18
clone size: .
CDR3 DNA: TGTGCCAGCTCGCCGATACAGGATGAAGCTTTCTTT
CDR3 protein: CASSPIQDEAFF

J gene: TRBJ1-3
D gene: .
V gene: TRBV6-5
clone size: once
CDR3 DNA: TGTGCCAGCAGTTATACCGGGGCGGCTGGAAACACCATATATTTT
CDR3 protein: CASSYTGAAGNTIYF

J gene: TRBJ2-3
D gene: TRBD2
V gene: TRBV7-6
clone size: .
CDR3 DNA: TGTGCCAGCACCCAAGGACTAGCGGGAGCTTACGATACGCAGTATTTT
CDR3 protein: CASTQGLAGAYDTQYF

J gene: TRBJ2-7
D gene: .
V gene: TRBV20-1
clone size: .
CDR3 DNA: TGCAGTGCTATAGACTACGAGCAGTACTTC
CDR3 protein: CSAIDYEQYF

J gene: TRBJ2-7
D gene: TRBD2
V gene: TRBV5-4
clone size: .
CDR3 DNA: TGTGCCAGCAGCCACCCAATCGGGGCTAGCGGGCCCATCGAGCAGTACTTC
CDR3 protein: CASSHPIGASGPIEQYF

J gene: TRBJ1-1
D gene: .
V gene: TRBV5-1
clone size: few
CDR3 DNA: TGCGCCAGCAGCTTGTTCGACCAAAACACTGAAGCTTTCTTT
CDR3 protein: CASSLFDQNTEAFF

J gene: TRBJ1-2
D gene: TRBD1
V gene: TRBV5-1
clone size: .
CDR3 DNA: TGCGCCAGCAGCCTGGGGACAGGGGGCTCGTTTGGCTACACCTTC
CDR3 protein: CASSLGTGGSFGYTF

J gene: TRBJ1-1
D gene: .
V gene: TRBV28
clone size: .
CDR3 DNA: TGTGCCAGCAGTCCCCCGAGGTCCATGAACACTGAAGCTTTCTTT
CDR3 protein: CASSPPRSMNTEAFF

J gene: TRBJ1-1
D gene: TRBD1
V gene: TRBV28
clone size: .
CDR3 DNA: TGTGCCAGCAAAAGTGGTGGCGCAGGGGGCCTCACTGAAGCTTTCTTT
CDR3 protein: CASKSGGAGGLTEAFF

J gene: TRBJ2-7
D gene: .
V gene: TRBV11-2
clone size: .
CDR3 DNA: TGTGCCAGCAGCGTAAACCCGGACAGCAGATACTACGAGCAGTACTTC
CDR3 protein: CASSVNPDSRYYEQYF

J gene: TRBJ1-5
D gene: .
V gene: TRBV28
clone size: .
CDR3 DNA: TGTGCCAGCAGCGACAGCATGGGGGTGGGCAATCAGCCCCAGCATTTT
CDR3 protein: CASSDSMGVGNQPQHF

J gene: TRBJ1-2
D gene: TRBD1
V gene: TRBV30
clone size: .
CDR3 DNA: TGTGCCTGGAGTCCTTATACAGGGGGATATGGCTACACCTTC
CDR3 protein: CAWSPYTGGYGYTF

J gene: TRBJ2-1
D gene: .
V gene: TRBV5-6
clone size: .
CDR3 DNA: TGTGCCAGCAGAGAGGTTGGGCTCGGCAATGAGCAGTTCTTC
CDR3 protein: CASREVGLGNEQFF

J gene: TRBJ2-5
D gene: TRBD2
V gene: TRBV7-9
clone size: .
CDR3 DNA: TGTGCCAGCAGCTCCATAGCGGGAGGCTATGAGACCCAGTACTTC
CDR3 protein: CASSSIAGGYETQYF

J gene: TRBJ2-2
D gene: TRBD2
V gene: TRBV6-1
clone size: .
CDR3 DNA: TGTGCCAGCAGTGGACGACTAGCGGGGAACACCGGGGAGCTGTTTTTT
CDR3 protein: CASSGRLAGNTGELFF

J gene: TRBJ2-5
D gene: TRBD2
V gene: TRBV5-1
clone size: .
CDR3 DNA: TGCGCCAGCAGCTGGGGAGGGGATAGGGCCGAGACCCAGTACTTC
CDR3 protein: CASSWGGDRAETQYF